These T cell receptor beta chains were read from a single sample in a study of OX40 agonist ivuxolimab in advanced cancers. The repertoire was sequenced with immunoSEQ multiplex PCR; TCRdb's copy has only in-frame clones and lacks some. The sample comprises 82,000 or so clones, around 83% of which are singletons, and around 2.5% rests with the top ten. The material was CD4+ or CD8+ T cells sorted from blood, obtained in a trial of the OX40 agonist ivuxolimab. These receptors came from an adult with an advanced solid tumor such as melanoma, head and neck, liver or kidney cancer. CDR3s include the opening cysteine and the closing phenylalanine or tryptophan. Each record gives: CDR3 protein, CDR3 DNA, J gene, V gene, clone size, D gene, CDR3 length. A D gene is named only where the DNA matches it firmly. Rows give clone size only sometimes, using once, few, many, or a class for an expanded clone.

CDR3aa: CASSLGASRSYNEQFF
CDR3nt: TGCGCCAGCAGCTTGGGGGCTTCAAGGTCCTACAATGAGCAGTTCTTC
j_gene: TRBJ2-1
v_gene: TRBV5-1
abundance: .
d_gene: .
len: 16

CDR3aa: CASSSVNNEQFF
CDR3nt: TGTGCCAGCAGCTCAGTCAACAATGAGCAGTTCTTC
j_gene: TRBJ2-1
v_gene: TRBV11-2
abundance: .
d_gene: .
len: 12

CDR3aa: CASSSSTGWLNEQFF
CDR3nt: TGTGCCAGCAGTTCCAGTACAGGTTGGCTCAATGAGCAGTTCTTC
j_gene: TRBJ2-1
v_gene: TRBV27
abundance: .
d_gene: .
len: 15

CDR3aa: CASSLVGSGALSYEQYF
CDR3nt: TGCGCCAGCAGCTTGGTGGGTAGCGGGGCCCTCTCCTACGAGCAGTACTTC
j_gene: TRBJ2-7
v_gene: TRBV5-1
abundance: .
d_gene: TRBD2
len: 17

CDR3aa: CASSESGRTAYEQYF
CDR3nt: TGCGCCAGCAGTGAGTCGGGGAGGACAGCCTACGAGCAGTACTTC
j_gene: TRBJ2-7
v_gene: TRBV10-1
abundance: .
d_gene: .
len: 15

CDR3aa: CASSLIGRVGEQYF
CDR3nt: TGTGCCAGCAGCTTAATAGGCAGGGTGGGCGAGCAGTACTTC
j_gene: TRBJ2-7
v_gene: TRBV7-2
abundance: few
d_gene: .
len: 14

CDR3aa: CAWSVGAGGLYGYTF
CDR3nt: TGTGCCTGGAGTGTCGGGGCAGGGGGACTCTATGGCTACACCTTC
j_gene: TRBJ1-2
v_gene: TRBV30
abundance: .
d_gene: TRBD1
len: 15

CDR3aa: CASSPGRTGGTGAYEQYF
CDR3nt: TGCGCCAGCAGCCCCGGACGGACAGGCGGGACAGGCGCCTACGAGCAGTACTTC
j_gene: TRBJ2-7
v_gene: TRBV4-1
abundance: .
d_gene: TRBD1
len: 18

CDR3aa: CASSRDSFYEQYF
CDR3nt: TGTGCCAGCAGTAGGGACAGCTTCTACGAGCAGTACTTC
j_gene: TRBJ2-7
v_gene: TRBV2
abundance: .
d_gene: TRBD1
len: 13

CDR3aa: CASSTTGGSHNEQFF
CDR3nt: TGTGCCAGTAGTACAACAGGGGGCAGCCACAATGAGCAGTTCTTC
j_gene: TRBJ2-1
v_gene: TRBV19
abundance: .
d_gene: TRBD1
len: 15

CDR3aa: CASSSRGTEAFF
CDR3nt: TGTGCCAGCAGCTCTAGAGGGACTGAAGCTTTCTTT
j_gene: TRBJ1-1
v_gene: TRBV7-9
abundance: .
d_gene: .
len: 12

CDR3aa: CASSAGTDLSNQPQHF
CDR3nt: TGTGCCAGCAGCGCCGGGACGGATCTTAGCAATCAGCCCCAGCATTTT
j_gene: TRBJ1-5
v_gene: TRBV5-4
abundance: .
d_gene: .
len: 16

CDR3aa: CASSEESYGYTF
CDR3nt: TGTGCCAGCAGTGAAGAAAGTTATGGCTACACCTTC
j_gene: TRBJ1-2
v_gene: TRBV2
abundance: .
d_gene: .
len: 12

CDR3aa: CASSFSGTFSYEQYF
CDR3nt: TGCGCCAGCAGCTTCTCCGGGACATTTTCCTACGAGCAGTACTTC
j_gene: TRBJ2-7
v_gene: TRBV5-1
abundance: .
d_gene: .
len: 15

CDR3aa: CASSYTRGDTEAFF
CDR3nt: TGTGCCAGCAGTTACACCAGGGGTGACACTGAAGCTTTCTTT
j_gene: TRBJ1-1
v_gene: TRBV6-6
abundance: .
d_gene: .
len: 14

CDR3aa: CASSRDGSGNTIYF
CDR3nt: TGTGCCAGCAGCCGGGACGGCTCTGGAAACACCATATATTTT
j_gene: TRBJ1-3
v_gene: TRBV14
abundance: .
d_gene: .
len: 14

CDR3aa: CATSRAAGGQETQYF
CDR3nt: TGTGCCACCAGCAGAGCCGCAGGGGGCCAAGAGACCCAGTACTTC
j_gene: TRBJ2-5
v_gene: TRBV15
abundance: once
d_gene: TRBD1
len: 15

CDR3aa: CASSLADTQYF
CDR3nt: TGTGCCAGCAGTTTAGCAGATACGCAGTATTTT
j_gene: TRBJ2-3
v_gene: TRBV27
abundance: .
d_gene: .
len: 11

CDR3aa: CASSLDTTQATNEKLFF
CDR3nt: TGTGCCAGCAGCTTAGATACCACACAGGCAACTAATGAAAAACTGTTTTTT
j_gene: TRBJ1-4
v_gene: TRBV7-2
abundance: .
d_gene: .
len: 17

CDR3aa: CASSPLQGANYGYTF
CDR3nt: TGTGCCAGCTCACCATTGCAGGGGGCTAACTATGGCTACACCTTC
j_gene: TRBJ1-2
v_gene: TRBV18
abundance: .
d_gene: TRBD1
len: 15

CDR3aa: CASSLGQDYEQYF
CDR3nt: TGCGCCAGCAGCTTGGGGCAGGACTACGAGCAGTACTTC
j_gene: TRBJ2-7
v_gene: TRBV5-1
abundance: few
d_gene: .
len: 13

CDR3aa: CASSLRTVNNEQFF
CDR3nt: TGTGCCAGCAGCTTAAGGACAGTAAACAATGAGCAGTTCTTC
j_gene: TRBJ2-1
v_gene: TRBV7-8
abundance: .
d_gene: .
len: 14

CDR3aa: CAIRYGHLTTDTQYF
CDR3nt: TGTGCCATCAGATACGGACACCTAACAACAGATACGCAGTATTTT
j_gene: TRBJ2-3
v_gene: TRBV10-3
abundance: .
d_gene: .
len: 15

CDR3aa: CAITGTGRNTGELFF
CDR3nt: TGTGCCATCACCGGGACAGGGCGGAACACCGGGGAGCTGTTTTTT
j_gene: TRBJ2-2
v_gene: TRBV10-3
abundance: .
d_gene: TRBD1
len: 15

CDR3aa: CASSSLGRGDQPQHF
CDR3nt: TGTGCCAGCAGTAGTTTAGGCCGGGGAGATCAGCCCCAGCATTTT
j_gene: TRBJ1-5
v_gene: TRBV28
abundance: .
d_gene: .
len: 15

CDR3aa: CSVLDRGEPQYF
CDR3nt: TGCAGCGTACTCGACAGAGGAGAGCCCCAGTACTTC
j_gene: TRBJ2-5
v_gene: TRBV29-1
abundance: .
d_gene: .
len: 12

CDR3aa: CASSLAGLTAGANVLTF
CDR3nt: TGTGCCAGCAGCTTGGCGGGGTTGACTGCTGGGGCCAACGTCCTGACTTTC
j_gene: TRBJ2-6
v_gene: TRBV5-4
abundance: .
d_gene: .
len: 17

CDR3aa: CASSPGGSYNEQFF
CDR3nt: TGTGCCAGCAGTCCGGGGGGCTCCTACAATGAGCAGTTCTTC
j_gene: TRBJ2-1
v_gene: TRBV28
abundance: .
d_gene: TRBD2
len: 14

CDR3aa: CAWSRDRSQETQYF
CDR3nt: TGTGCCTGGAGTAGGGACAGAAGTCAAGAGACCCAGTACTTC
j_gene: TRBJ2-5
v_gene: TRBV30
abundance: .
d_gene: TRBD1
len: 14

CDR3aa: CASSRQDGYTF
CDR3nt: TGTGCCAGCAGCCGCCAGGATGGCTACACCTTC
j_gene: TRBJ1-2
v_gene: TRBV2
abundance: .
d_gene: .
len: 11

CDR3aa: CASSISGDPTTDTQYF
CDR3nt: TGTGCCAGTAGTATTTCAGGGGACCCTACCACAGATACGCAGTATTTT
j_gene: TRBJ2-3
v_gene: TRBV19
abundance: .
d_gene: .
len: 16

CDR3aa: CASSPQNGETQYF
CDR3nt: TGCGCCAGCAGCCCCCAGAACGGGGAGACCCAGTACTTC
j_gene: TRBJ2-5
v_gene: TRBV5-1
abundance: .
d_gene: .
len: 13

CDR3aa: CASSIEPKTEAFF
CDR3nt: TGTGCCAGTAGTATCGAGCCCAAGACTGAAGCTTTCTTT
j_gene: TRBJ1-1
v_gene: TRBV19
abundance: .
d_gene: .
len: 13

CDR3aa: CASSSAGTGGYEQYF
CDR3nt: TGTGCCAGCAGCTCAGCCGGGACAGGGGGCTACGAGCAGTACTTC
j_gene: TRBJ2-7
v_gene: TRBV13
abundance: .
d_gene: TRBD1
len: 15

CDR3aa: CASSSQGFRYGYTF
CDR3nt: TGTGCCAGCAGCTCTCAGGGGTTTAGGTATGGCTACACCTTC
j_gene: TRBJ1-2
v_gene: TRBV5-6
abundance: .
d_gene: .
len: 14

CDR3aa: CASSESQVGEQYF
CDR3nt: TGTGCCAGCAGCGAGTCTCAGGTTGGTGAGCAGTACTTC
j_gene: TRBJ2-7
v_gene: TRBV2
abundance: .
d_gene: .
len: 13

CDR3aa: CASSEGVPPDTQYF
CDR3nt: TGTGCCAGCAGTGAGGGAGTCCCCCCGGATACGCAGTATTTT
j_gene: TRBJ2-3
v_gene: TRBV6-1
abundance: .
d_gene: .
len: 14

CDR3aa: CASSPPSGRGDYGYTF
CDR3nt: TGTGCCAGCTCACCTCCCTCCGGACGGGGGGACTATGGCTACACCTTC
j_gene: TRBJ1-2
v_gene: TRBV18
abundance: .
d_gene: .
len: 16

CDR3aa: CSVGTGNGYTF
CDR3nt: TGCAGCGTCGGGACAGGGAATGGCTACACCTTC
j_gene: TRBJ1-2
v_gene: TRBV29-1
abundance: .
d_gene: TRBD1
len: 11

CDR3aa: CASRRKRDGNQPQHF
CDR3nt: TGTGCCAGCCGTAGGAAAAGGGATGGCAATCAGCCCCAGCATTTT
j_gene: TRBJ1-5
v_gene: TRBV21-1
abundance: .
d_gene: .
len: 15

CDR3aa: CASSHDSLAKNIQYF
CDR3nt: TGTGCCAGCAGCCATGACAGTTTAGCCAAAAACATTCAGTACTTC
j_gene: TRBJ2-4
v_gene: TRBV5-5
abundance: .
d_gene: .
len: 15